This TCR beta chain was found in a study of low-dose radiotherapy and immunotherapy resistance in tumors. Study-level information: Doses of 0.5 Gy per fraction every 2 weeks, totaling 6.5 Gy, went to Cohort 1. The regimen for patients comprised intravenous nivolumab 240 mg every two weeks plus intravenous ipilimumab 1 mg/kg every six weeks.

The V gene's germline CDR1 is LGHNA and CDR2 YSLEER. There are 14 residues in the CDR3. J lost 3 bases, V lost 6 bases, and 5 bases had no gene match. Stated time point: after trial treatment. Treatment noted: LDRT plus nivolumab, ipilimumab, low-dose cyclophosphamide and aspirin (RACIN trial). As a condition of eligibility, patients had advanced solid tumors lacking tumor-infiltrating lymphocytes. Primers targeting TRAV and TRBV primed first-strand cDNA, covering alpha and beta chains. Using a constant-region primer together with a V-primer adapter, TCRs were subjected to roughly 18 PCR cycles of amplification. TCRdb reprocessed the reads with MiXCR, giving one entry per CDR3 protein. This sample has around 80,000 distinct CDR3 sequences, with over 15% found just once. This clonotype was observed at least ten times.

This receptor was identified in a male donor with prostate cancer. The sample consisted of PBMCs, taken after low-dose radiotherapy plus immunotherapy. This sequence joins TRBV4-3 and TRBJ1-1, with 9 bases identical to TRBD1. The CDR3 DNA reads TGCGCCAGCAGTCTTAGGACAGGGGACACTGAAGCTTTCTTT. Protein sequence: CASSLRTGDTEAFF.